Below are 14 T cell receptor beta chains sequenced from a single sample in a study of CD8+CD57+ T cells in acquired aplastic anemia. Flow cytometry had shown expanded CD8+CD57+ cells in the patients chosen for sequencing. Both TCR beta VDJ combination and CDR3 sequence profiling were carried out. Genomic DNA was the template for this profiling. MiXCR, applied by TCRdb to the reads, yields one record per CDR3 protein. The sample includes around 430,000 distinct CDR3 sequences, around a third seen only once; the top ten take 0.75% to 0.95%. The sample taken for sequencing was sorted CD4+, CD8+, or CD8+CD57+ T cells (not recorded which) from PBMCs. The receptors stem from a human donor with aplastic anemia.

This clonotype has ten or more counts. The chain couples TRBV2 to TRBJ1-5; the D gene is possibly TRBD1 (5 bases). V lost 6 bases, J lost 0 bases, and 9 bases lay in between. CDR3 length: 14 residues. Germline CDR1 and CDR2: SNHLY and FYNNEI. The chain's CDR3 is CASSREASNQPQHF. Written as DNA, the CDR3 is TGTGCCAGCAGCAGGGAGGCTAGCAATCAGCCCCAGCATTTT. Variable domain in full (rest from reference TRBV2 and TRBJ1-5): EPEVTQTPSHQVTQMGQEVILRCVPISNHLYFYWYRQILGQKVEFLVSFYNNEISEKSEIFDDQFSVERPDGSNFTLKIRSTKLEDSAMYFCASSREASNQPQHFGDGTRLSIL.

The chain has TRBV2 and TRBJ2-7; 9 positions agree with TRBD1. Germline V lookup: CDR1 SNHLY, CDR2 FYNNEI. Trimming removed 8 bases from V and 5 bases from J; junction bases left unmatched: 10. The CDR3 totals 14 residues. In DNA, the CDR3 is TGTGCCAGCTCACCCACCGGGACAGGGAACGAGCAGTACTTC. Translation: CASSPTGTGNEQYF.

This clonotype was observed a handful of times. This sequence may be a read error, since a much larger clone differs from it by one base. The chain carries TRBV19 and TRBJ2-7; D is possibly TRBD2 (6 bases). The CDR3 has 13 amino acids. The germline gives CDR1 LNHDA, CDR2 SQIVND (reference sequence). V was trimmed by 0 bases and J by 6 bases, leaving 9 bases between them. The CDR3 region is CASSIDLASEQYF. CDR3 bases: TGTGCCAGTAGTATAGATCTAGCGAGCGAGCAGTACTTC.

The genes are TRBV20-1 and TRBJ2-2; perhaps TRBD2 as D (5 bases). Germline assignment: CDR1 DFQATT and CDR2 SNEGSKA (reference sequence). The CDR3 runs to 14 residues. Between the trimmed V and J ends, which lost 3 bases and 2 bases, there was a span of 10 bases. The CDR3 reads CSARGRTNTGELFF. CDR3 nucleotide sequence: TGCAGTGCTAGGGGCCGGACTAACACCGGGGAGCTGTTTTTT.

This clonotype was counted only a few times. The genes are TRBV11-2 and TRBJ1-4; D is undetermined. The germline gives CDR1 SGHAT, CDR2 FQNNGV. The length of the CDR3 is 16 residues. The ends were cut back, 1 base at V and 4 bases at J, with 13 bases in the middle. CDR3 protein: CASSLGWVGDNEKLFF. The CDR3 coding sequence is TGTGCCAGCAGCTTAGGGTGGGTGGGAGATAATGAAAAACTGTTTTTT.

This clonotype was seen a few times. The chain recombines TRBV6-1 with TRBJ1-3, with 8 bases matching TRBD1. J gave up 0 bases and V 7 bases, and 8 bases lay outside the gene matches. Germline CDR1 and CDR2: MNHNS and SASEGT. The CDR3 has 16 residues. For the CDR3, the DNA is TGTGCCAGCAATCCCAGGGGGCTAAACTCTGGAAACACCATATATTTT. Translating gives CASNPRGLNSGNTIYF.

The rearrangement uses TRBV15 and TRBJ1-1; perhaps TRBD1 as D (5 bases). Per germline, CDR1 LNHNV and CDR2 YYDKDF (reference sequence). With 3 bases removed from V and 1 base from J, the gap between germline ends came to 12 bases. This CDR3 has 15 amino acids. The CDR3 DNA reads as TGTGCCACCAGCAGCCCACCCAGGGAGAACACTGAAGCTTTCTTT. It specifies CATSSPPRENTEAFF.

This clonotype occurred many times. The CDR3 DNA sequence: TGTGCCACCCGGGACAGGGACTATGGCTACACCTTC. It is translated as CATRDRDYGYTF. V gene TRBV12-3 or TRBV12-4 combines with J gene TRBJ1-2, with TRBD1 matching over 9 bases. Trimming removed 10 bases from V and 3 bases from J; junction bases left unmatched: 3. There are 12 residues in the CDR3.

CDR3 sequence (DNA): TGCAGTGCTCAAGTAGCGGGGAGCTCCTACAATGAGCAGTTCTTC. This encodes CSAQVAGSSYNEQFF. The chain has TRBV20-1 and TRBJ2-1; 8 bases align to TRBD2. The CDR3 runs to 15 residues. Germline CDR1 DFQATT, CDR2 SNEGSKA (reference sequence). Trimming at V came to 5 bases and at J to 0 bases, leaving 6 bases not matched to a gene.

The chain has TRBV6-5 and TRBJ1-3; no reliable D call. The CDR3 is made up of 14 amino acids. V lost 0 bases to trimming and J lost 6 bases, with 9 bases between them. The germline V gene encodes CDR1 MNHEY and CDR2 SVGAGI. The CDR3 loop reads CASSYSNSANTIYF. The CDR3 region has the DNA TGTGCCAGCAGTTACTCGAATTCGGCAAACACCATATATTTT.

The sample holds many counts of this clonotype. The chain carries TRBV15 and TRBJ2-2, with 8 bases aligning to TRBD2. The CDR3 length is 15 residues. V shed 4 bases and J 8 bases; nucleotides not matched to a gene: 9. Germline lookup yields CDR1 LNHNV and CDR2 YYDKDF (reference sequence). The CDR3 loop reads CATSTGVSGAGELFF. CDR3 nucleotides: TGTGCCACCAGCACAGGAGTTAGCGGGGCGGGGGAGCTGTTTTTT.

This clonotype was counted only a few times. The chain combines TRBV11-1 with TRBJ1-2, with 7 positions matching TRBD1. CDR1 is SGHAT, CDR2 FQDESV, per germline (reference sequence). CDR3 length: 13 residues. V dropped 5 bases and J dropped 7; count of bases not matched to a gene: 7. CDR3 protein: CASSQTAGGGYTF. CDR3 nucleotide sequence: TGTGCCAGCAGCCAAACCGCAGGGGGTGGCTACACCTTC. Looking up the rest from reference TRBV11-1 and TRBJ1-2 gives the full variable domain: EAEVAQSPRYKITEKSQAVAFWCDPISGHATLYWYRQILGQGPELLVQFQDESVVDDSQLPKDRFSAERLKGVDSTLKIQPAELGDSAMYLCASSQTAGGGYTFGSGTRLTVV.

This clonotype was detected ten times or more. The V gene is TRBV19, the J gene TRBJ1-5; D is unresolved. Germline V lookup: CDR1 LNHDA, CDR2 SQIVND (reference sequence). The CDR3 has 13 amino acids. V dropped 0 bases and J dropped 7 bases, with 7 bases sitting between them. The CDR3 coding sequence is TGTGCCAGTAGTATAGATATGGCACAGCCCCAGCATTTT. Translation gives CASSIDMAQPQHF. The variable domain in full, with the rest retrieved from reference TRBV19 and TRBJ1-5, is DGGITQSPKYLFRKEGQNVTLSCEQNLNHDAMYWYRQDPGQGLRLIYYSQIVNDFQKGDIAEGYSVSREKKESFPLTVTSAQKNPTAFYLCASSIDMAQPQHFGDGTRLSIL.

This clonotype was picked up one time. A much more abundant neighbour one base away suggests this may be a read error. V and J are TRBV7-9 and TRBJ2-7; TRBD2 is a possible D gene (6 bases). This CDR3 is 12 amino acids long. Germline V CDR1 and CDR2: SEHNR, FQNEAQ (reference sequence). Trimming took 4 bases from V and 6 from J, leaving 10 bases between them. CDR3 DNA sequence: TGTGCCAGCAGCTCCGTGGAGGGCGAGCAGTACTTC. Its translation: CASSSVEGEQYF.